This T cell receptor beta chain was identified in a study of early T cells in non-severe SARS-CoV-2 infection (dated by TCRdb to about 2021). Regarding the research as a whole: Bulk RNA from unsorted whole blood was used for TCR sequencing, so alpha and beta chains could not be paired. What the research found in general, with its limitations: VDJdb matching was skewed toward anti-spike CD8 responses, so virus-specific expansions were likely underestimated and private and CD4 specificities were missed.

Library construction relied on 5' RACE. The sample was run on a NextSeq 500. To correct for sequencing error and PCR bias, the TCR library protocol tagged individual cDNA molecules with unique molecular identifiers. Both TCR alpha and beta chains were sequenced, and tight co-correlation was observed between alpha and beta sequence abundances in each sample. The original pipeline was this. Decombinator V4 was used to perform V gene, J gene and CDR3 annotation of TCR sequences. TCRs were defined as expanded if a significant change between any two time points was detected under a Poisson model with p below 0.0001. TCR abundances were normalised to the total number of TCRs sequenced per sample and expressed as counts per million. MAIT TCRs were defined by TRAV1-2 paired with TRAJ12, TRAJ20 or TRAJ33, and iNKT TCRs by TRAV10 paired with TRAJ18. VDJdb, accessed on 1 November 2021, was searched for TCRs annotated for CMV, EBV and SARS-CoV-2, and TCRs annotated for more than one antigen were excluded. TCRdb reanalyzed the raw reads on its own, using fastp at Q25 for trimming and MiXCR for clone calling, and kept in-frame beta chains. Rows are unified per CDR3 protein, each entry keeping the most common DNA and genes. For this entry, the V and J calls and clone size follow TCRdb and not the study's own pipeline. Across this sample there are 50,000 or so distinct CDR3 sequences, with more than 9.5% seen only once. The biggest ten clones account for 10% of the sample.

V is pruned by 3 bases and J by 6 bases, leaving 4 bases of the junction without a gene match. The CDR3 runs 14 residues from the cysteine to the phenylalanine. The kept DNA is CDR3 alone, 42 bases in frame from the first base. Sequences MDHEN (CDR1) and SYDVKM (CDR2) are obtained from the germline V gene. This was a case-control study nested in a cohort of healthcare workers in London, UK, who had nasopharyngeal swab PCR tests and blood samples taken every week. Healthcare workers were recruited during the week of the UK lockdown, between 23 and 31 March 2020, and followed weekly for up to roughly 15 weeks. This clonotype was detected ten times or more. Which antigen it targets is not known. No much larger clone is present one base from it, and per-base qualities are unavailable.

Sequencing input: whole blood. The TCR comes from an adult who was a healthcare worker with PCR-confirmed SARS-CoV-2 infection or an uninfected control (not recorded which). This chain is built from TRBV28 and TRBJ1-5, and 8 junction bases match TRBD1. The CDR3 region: CASSLTGATQPQHF. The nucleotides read TGTGCCAGCAGTTTGACAGGGGCTACTCAGCCCCAGCATTTT.